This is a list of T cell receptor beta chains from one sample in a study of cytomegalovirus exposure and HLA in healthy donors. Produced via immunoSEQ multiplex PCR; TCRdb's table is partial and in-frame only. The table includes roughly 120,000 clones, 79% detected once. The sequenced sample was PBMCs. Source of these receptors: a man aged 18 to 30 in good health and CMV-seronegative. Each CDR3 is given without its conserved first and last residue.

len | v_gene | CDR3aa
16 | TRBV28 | ASSLFFGGGRYNQPQH
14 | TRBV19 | ASRKNHKRGTGELF
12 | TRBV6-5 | ASSYGLATYEQY
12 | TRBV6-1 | ASSEIGTGPEAF
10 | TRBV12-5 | ASGLLTPSGT
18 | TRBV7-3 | ASSEMPGLAGGQGTGELF
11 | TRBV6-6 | ASLEQGNQPQH
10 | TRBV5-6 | ASSLGEQPQH
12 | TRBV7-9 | ASSFTGVHQPQH
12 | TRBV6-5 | ASSLTDYNSPLH
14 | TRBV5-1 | ASSLAELSPYNEQF
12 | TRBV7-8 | ASSLGISANREF
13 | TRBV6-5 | ASRVQGYSTDTQY
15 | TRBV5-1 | ASSMGQGLVGANVLT
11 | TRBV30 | AFGLAGDNEQF
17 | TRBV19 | ASSFRDSASRSSYNEQF
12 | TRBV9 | ASSVLPQNSPLH
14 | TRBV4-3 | ASSRKTSGRTDTQY
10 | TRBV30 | AWSDTSEQLF
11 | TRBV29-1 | SATGGPYDTQY
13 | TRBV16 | ASSQSEGSTYGYT
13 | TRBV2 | ASSEARGINEKLF
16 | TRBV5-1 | ASEPQVGLAGGPETQY
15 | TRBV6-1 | ASSKDRVGVSNQPQH
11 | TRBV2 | ASSRDSNTEAF
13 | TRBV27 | ASSRTGGSIYEQY
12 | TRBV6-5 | ASSIPGTNYGYT
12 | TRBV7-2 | ASSARGGEQPQH
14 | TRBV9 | ASSVDGGGSTDTQY
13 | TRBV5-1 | ASSLAASGVNEQF
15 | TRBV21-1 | ASSPGRVTGTNYGYT
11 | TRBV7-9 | ASSSDRRGEAF
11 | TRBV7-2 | ASIPGMQGEQF
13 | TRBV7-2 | ASSLIFTSGYGYT
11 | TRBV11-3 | ASSPRVGNEQF